These T cell receptor beta chains were read from a single sample in a study of coeliac disease. Here immunoSEQ multiplex PCR was the method, and the copy in TCRdb shows in-frame clones only, minus some. The sample has over 1,200 clones; 55% to 70% are singletons. Sequenced sample: intraepithelial lymphocytes from the gut. These receptor sequences come from a woman in her fifties or sixties with celiac disease on a gluten-free diet. Each CDR3 is given with its conserved first and last residue. A D gene is named only where the DNA matches it firmly. Clone size, where shown, is once, few, many, or a class for clones that have expanded.

TRBJ1-6	-	TRBV27	-	14	TGTGCCAGCAGTTTACTCGGGGTTAATTCACCCCTCCACTTT	CASSLLGVNSPLHF
TRBJ2-7	TRBD2	TRBV28	-	14	TGTGCCAGCAGTACTAGCGGGGGGGCTAACGAGCAGTACTTC	CASSTSGGANEQYF
TRBJ1-1	TRBD1	TRBV11-2	once	16	TGTGCCAGCAGCTTGACAGGGGGTCGGCTGGGCACTGAAGCTTTCTTT	CASSLTGGRLGTEAFF
TRBJ1-5	-	TRBV28	once	14	TGTGCCAGCAGTTTAACCGGGAGCAATCAGCCCCAGCATTTT	CASSLTGSNQPQHF
TRBJ2-5	TRBD2	TRBV5-4	-	15	TGTGCCAGCAGCCTCCTTGGGGGGGGGCAAGAGACCCAGTACTTC	CASSLLGGGQETQYF
TRBJ2-7	-	TRBV28	-	12	TGTGCCAGCAGTTTGGGGGGGCACGAGCAGTACTTC	CASSLGGHEQYF
TRBJ2-7	-	TRBV18	-	13	TGTGCCAGCTCACCAGCAGGGGACTACGAGCAGTACTTC	CASSPAGDYEQYF
TRBJ2-2	-	TRBV2	-	14	TGTGCCAGCGGGCAGGGGCCGAACACCGGGGAGCTGTTTTTT	CASGQGPNTGELFF
TRBJ1-3	-	TRBV6-6	-	14	TGTGCCAGCAGTTACGGCCGGGGTGGAAACACCATATATTTT	CASSYGRGGNTIYF
TRBJ1-5	-	TRBV2	-	15	TGTGCCAGCAGTTGGGGCTCCCCCCGCCATCAGCCCCAGCATTTT	CASSWGSPRHQPQHF
TRBJ1-4	-	TRBV6-4	few	14	TGTGCCAGCAGTAAATCAGGGTTCGCTGAAAAACTGTTTTTT	CASSKSGFAEKLFF
TRBJ2-3	TRBD2	TRBV5-1	-	16	TGCGCCAGCAGCGGGGTAGCGGGGCCACCCACAGATACGCAGTATTTT	CASSGVAGPPTDTQYF
TRBJ2-1	TRBD2	TRBV5-1	few	22	TGCGCCAGCAGCTTGGATCGTCTGACGCCGGGACTAGCGGGGGCTTCCTACAATGAGCAGTTCTTC	CASSLDRLTPGLAGASYNEQFF
TRBJ1-1	-	TRBV13	-	12	TGTGCCAGCCGGGGTGGGGACACTGAAGCTTTCTTT	CASRGGDTEAFF
TRBJ1-5	-	TRBV10-3	-	15	TGTGCCATCAGTGAGTCGTCCAGGGACAATCAGCCCCAGCATTTT	CAISESSRDNQPQHF
TRBJ1-3	TRBD1	TRBV7-2	-	17	TGTGCCAGCAGCCCAAGACAGGGGATCCTCTCTGGAAACACCATATATTTT	CASSPRQGILSGNTIYF
TRBJ2-7	-	TRBV6-6	-	15	TGTGCCAGCAGTTACCCTCCCAGTACTCGGGACGAGCAGTACTTC	CASSYPPSTRDEQYF
TRBJ2-2	-	TRBV27	few	13	TGCGCCAGCAGCCCCCAGATGGTCGGGGAGCTGTTTTTT	CASSPQMVGELFF
TRBJ1-2	-	TRBV6-1	-	14	TGTGCCAGCAGTGAAGGGTTAGCTAACTATGGCTACACCTTC	CASSEGLANYGYTF
TRBJ2-1	-	TRBV5-1	once	15	TGCGCCAGCAGCCGAGGAGGGTCTACCGTCAATGAGCAGTTCTTC	CASSRGGSTVNEQFF
TRBJ2-3	-	TRBV6-5	-	12	TGTGCCAGTCGCAGTGGCTTGGATACGCAGTATTTT	CASRSGLDTQYF
TRBJ2-3	-	TRBV30	-	12	TGTGCCTGGAGTGTCCCGGTACATACGCAGTATTTT	CAWSVPVHTQYF
TRBJ2-7	-	TRBV5-8	-	12	TGTGCCAGTCTGAGAGTGAGCTACGAGCAGTACTTC	CASLRVSYEQYF
TRBJ1-6	-	TRBV7-6	-	14	TGTGCCAGCAGCTTAGTCCATCCCAATTCACCCCTCCACTTT	CASSLVHPNSPLHF
TRBJ2-7	-	TRBV2	-	13	TGTGCCAGCACACAGGTGGGCCCCTACGAGCAGTACTTC	CASTQVGPYEQYF
TRBJ1-1	-	TRBV5-3	-	11	TGTGCCAGAAGCCTCTGGACTGAAGCTTTCTTC	CARSLWTEAFF